Reported below is one T cell receptor beta chain. Its antigen is undetermined. This entry belongs to a study of cytomegalovirus exposure and HLA in healthy donors. 13 Jbeta primers and 60 Vbeta primers were used for the PCR. In the authors' methods: Unique TCR beta chains numbered about 72 million in a later analysis, with about 9.9 million shared. Profiled with immunoSEQ multiplex PCR; TCRdb holds only in-frame clones, not every one. The V and J calls and clone size are taken from that table; D and trimming were inferred from the DNA. This table has 90,000 to 150,000 clones, 55% to 65% appearing once. The study's findings and limits: Equally common other TCR beta chains were less clonally expanded than HLA-associated ones, a later analysis found. Beyond CMV serostatus, there was no information to go on about immune exposure. The authors enumerated under 200 TCR beta chains as linked to cytomegalovirus.

The receptor's source is a man in his forties or fifties in good health and CMV-seropositive. The sequencing sample was made of PBMCs.

This CDR3 reads CASSMWATGANVLTF. The CDR3 DNA sequence: TGTGCCAGTAGTATGTGGGCCACTGGGGCCAACGTCCTGACTTTC. This chain uses TRBV19 with TRBJ2-6; D is undetermined. The ends were cut back, 3 bases at V and 2 bases at J, with 8 bases in the middle. The CDR3 contains 15 residues. CDR1 and CDR2 from the germline V gene are LNHDA and SQIVND (reference sequence).